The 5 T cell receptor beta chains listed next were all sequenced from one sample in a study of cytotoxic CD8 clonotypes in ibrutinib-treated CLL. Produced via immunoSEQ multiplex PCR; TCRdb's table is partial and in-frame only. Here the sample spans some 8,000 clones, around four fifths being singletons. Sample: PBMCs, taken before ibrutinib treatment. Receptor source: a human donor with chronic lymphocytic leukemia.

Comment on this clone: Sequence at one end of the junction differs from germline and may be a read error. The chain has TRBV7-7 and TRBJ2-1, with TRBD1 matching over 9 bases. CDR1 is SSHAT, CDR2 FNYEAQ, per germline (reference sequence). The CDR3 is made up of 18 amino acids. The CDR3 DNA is TGTGCTAGCAGCTTAGTTCCGCTCGGGACAGGGTGGGGGAATGAGCAGTTCTTC. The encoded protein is CASSLVPLGTGWGNEQFF.

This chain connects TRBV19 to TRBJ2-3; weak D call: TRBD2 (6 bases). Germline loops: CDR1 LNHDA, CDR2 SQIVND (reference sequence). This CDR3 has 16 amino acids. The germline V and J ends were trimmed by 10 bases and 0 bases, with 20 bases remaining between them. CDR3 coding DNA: TGTGCCACCGGGGTGGGTGGCGCGGGGAGCACAGATACGCAGTATTTT. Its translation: CATGVGGAGSTDTQYF.

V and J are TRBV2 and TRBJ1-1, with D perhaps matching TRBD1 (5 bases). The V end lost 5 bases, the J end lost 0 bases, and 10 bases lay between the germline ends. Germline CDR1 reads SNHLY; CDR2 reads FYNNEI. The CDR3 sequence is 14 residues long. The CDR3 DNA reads TGTGCCAGCAGTACGGGACGGGTGAACACTGAAGCTTTCTTT. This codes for CASSTGRVNTEAFF.

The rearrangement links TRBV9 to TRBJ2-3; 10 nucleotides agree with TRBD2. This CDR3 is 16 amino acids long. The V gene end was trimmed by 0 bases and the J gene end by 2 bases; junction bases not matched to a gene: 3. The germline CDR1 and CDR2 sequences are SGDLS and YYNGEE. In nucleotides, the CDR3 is TGTGCCAGCAGCGTAGGAGCGGGAGGGTTCACAGATACGCAGTATTTT. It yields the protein CASSVGAGGFTDTQYF.

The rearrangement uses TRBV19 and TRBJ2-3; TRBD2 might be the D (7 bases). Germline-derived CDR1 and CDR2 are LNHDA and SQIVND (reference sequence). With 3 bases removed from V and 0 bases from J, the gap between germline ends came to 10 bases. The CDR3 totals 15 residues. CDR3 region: CASSIRGGSTDTQYF. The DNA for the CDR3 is TGTGCCAGTAGTATTAGGGGGGGGAGCACAGATACGCAGTATTTT.